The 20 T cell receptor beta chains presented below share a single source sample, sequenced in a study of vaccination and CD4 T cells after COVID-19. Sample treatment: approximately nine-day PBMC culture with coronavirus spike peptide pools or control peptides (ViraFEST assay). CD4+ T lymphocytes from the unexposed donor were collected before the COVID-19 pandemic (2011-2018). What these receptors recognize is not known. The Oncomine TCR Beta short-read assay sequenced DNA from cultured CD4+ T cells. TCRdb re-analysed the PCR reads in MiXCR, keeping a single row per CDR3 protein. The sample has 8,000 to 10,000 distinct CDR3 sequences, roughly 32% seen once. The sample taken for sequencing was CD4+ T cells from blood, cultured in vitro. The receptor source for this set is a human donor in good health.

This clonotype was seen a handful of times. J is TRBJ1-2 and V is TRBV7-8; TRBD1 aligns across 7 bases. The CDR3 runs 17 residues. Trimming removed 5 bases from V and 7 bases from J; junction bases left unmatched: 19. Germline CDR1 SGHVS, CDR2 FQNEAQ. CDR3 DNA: TGTGCCAGCAGCATAACCGTTCAGGGGGTGACCCGTCGTGGCTACACCTTC. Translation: CASSITVQGVTRRGYTF.

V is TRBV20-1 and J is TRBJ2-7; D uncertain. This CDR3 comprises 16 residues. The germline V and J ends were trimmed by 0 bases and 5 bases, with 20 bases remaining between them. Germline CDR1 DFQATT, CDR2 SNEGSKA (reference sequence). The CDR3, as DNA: TGCAGTGCTAGAGATTTGAGTGGCGGCCCTCAGGACGAGCAGTACTTC. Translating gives CSARDLSGGPQDEQYF.

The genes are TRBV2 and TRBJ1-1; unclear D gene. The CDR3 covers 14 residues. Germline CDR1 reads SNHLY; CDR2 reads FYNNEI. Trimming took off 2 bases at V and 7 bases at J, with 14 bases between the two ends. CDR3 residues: CASSERRAHSEAFF. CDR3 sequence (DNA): TGTGCCAGCAGTGAACGCCGGGCACACAGTGAAGCTTTCTTT.

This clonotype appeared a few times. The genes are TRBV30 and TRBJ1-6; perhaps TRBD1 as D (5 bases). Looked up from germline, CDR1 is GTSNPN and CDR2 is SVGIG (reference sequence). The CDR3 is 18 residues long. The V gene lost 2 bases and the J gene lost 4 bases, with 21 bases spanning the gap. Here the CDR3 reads CAWSLPGASRGYNSPLHF. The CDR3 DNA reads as TGTGCCTGGAGTCTCCCTGGGGCGTCAAGGGGTTATAATTCACCCCTCCACTTT.

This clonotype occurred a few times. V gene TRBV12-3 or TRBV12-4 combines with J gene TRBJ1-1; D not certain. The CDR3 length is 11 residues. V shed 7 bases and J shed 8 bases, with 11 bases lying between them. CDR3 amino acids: CASTPLSEAFF. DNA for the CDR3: TGTGCCAGCACCCCCTTGAGCGAAGCTTTCTTT.

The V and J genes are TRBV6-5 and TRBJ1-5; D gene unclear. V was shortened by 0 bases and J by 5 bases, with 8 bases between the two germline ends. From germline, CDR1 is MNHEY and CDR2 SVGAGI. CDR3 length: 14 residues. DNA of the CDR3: TGTGCCAGCAGTTACTCAGGGAATGATCAGCCCCAGCATTTT. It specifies CASSYSGNDQPQHF.

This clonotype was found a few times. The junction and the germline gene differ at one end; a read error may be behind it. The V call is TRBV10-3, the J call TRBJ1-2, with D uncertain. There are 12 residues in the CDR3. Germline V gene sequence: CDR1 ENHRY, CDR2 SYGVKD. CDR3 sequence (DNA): TGTGCCATCAGCGAGTCCTCCTATGGCTACACCTTC. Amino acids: CAISESSYGYTF.

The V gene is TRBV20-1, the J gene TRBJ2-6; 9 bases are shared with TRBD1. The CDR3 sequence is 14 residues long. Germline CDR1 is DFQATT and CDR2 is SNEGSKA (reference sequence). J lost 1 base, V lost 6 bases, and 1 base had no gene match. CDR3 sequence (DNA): TGCAGTGCGGGGACAGGGTCTGGGGCCAACGTCCTGACTTTC. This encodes CSAGTGSGANVLTF.

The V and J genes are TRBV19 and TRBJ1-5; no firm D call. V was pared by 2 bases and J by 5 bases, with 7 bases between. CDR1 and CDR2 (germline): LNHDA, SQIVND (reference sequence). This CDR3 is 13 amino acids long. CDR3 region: CASSIQDHQPQHF. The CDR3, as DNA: TGTGCCAGTAGTATACAGGACCATCAGCCCCAGCATTTT.

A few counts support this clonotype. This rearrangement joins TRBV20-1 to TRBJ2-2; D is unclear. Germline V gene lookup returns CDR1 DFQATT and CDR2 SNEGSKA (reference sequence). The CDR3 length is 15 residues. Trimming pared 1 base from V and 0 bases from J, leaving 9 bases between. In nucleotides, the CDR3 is TGCAGTGCTAGAGTGGGCTCCGCGAACACCGGGGAGCTGTTTTTT. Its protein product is CSARVGSANTGELFF.

The CDR3: CASSIELGNEQFF. The CDR3 nucleotides read TGTGCCAGTAGTATAGAACTGGGAAATGAGCAGTTCTTC. J is TRBJ2-1 and V is TRBV19; D is unclear. Looked up from germline, CDR1 is LNHDA and CDR2 is SQIVND (reference sequence). CDR3 length: 13 amino acids. Trimming left V 0 bases short and J 7 bases short, with 7 bases between.

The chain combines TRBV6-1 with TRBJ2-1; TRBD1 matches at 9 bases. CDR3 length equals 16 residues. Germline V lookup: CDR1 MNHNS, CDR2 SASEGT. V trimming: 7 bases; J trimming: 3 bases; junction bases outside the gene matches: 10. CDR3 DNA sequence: TGTGCCAGCATAAACGTACGGGACAGGGTCTACAATGAGCAGTTCTTC. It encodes CASINVRDRVYNEQFF.

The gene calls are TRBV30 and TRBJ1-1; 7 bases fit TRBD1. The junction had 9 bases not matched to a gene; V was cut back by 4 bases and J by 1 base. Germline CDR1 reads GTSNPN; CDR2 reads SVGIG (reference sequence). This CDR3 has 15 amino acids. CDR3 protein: CAWTRLTGKNTEAFF. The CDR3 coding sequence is TGTGCCTGGACCCGTCTGACAGGGAAGAACACTGAAGCTTTCTTT.

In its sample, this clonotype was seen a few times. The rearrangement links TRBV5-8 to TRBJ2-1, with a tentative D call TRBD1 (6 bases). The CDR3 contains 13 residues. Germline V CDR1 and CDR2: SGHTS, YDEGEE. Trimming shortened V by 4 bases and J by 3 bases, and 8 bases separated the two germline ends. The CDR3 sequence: CASSKDSYNEQFF. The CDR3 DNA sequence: TGTGCCAGCAGCAAGGACAGCTACAATGAGCAGTTCTTC.

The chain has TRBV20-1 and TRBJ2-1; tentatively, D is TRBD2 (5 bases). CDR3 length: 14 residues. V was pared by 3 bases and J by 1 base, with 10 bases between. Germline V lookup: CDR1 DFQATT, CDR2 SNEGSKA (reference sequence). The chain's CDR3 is CSARSRGSYNEQFF. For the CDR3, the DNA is TGCAGTGCTAGGTCTCGCGGGTCCTACAATGAGCAGTTCTTC.

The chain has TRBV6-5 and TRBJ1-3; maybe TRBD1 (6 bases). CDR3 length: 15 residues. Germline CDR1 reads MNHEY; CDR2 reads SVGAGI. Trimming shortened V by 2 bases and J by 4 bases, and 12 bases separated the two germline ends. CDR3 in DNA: TGTGCCAGCAGTTACGGAGGACAGCCAGGAAACACCATATATTTT. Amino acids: CASSYGGQPGNTIYF.

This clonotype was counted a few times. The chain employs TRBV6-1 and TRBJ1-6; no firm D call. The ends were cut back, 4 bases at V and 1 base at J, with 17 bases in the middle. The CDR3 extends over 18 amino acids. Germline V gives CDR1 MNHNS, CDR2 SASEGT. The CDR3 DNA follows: TGTGCCAGCAGTGGGAGAACGGCGGGCGGGTCCTATAATTCACCCCTCCACTTT. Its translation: CASSGRTAGGSYNSPLHF.

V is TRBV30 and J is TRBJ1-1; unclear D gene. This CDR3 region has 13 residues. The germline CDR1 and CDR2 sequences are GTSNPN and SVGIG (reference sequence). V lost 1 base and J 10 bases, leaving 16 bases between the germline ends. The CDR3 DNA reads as TGTGCCTGGAGTGCGTGGGGTTCACTTGGAGCTTTCTTT. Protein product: CAWSAWGSLGAFF.

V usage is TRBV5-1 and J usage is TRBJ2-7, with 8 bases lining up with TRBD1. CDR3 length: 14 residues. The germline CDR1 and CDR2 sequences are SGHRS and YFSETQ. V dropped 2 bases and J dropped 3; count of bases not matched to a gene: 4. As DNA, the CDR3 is TGCGCCAGCAGCTTCCTGGACAGGGACTACGAGCAGTACTTC. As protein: CASSFLDRDYEQYF. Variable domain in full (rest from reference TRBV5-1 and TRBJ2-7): KAGVTQTPRYLIKTRGQQVTLSCSPISGHRSVSWYQQTPGQGLQFLFEYFSETQRNKGNFPGRFSGRQFSNSRSEMNVSTLELGDSALYLCASSFLDRDYEQYFGPGTRLTVT.

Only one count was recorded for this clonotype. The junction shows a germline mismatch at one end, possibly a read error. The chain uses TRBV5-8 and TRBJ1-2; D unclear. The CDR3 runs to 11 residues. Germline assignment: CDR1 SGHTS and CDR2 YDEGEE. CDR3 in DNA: TGTGCCGGCAGCTTGCTGGAAGGCTACACCTTC. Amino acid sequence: CAGSLLEGYTF.